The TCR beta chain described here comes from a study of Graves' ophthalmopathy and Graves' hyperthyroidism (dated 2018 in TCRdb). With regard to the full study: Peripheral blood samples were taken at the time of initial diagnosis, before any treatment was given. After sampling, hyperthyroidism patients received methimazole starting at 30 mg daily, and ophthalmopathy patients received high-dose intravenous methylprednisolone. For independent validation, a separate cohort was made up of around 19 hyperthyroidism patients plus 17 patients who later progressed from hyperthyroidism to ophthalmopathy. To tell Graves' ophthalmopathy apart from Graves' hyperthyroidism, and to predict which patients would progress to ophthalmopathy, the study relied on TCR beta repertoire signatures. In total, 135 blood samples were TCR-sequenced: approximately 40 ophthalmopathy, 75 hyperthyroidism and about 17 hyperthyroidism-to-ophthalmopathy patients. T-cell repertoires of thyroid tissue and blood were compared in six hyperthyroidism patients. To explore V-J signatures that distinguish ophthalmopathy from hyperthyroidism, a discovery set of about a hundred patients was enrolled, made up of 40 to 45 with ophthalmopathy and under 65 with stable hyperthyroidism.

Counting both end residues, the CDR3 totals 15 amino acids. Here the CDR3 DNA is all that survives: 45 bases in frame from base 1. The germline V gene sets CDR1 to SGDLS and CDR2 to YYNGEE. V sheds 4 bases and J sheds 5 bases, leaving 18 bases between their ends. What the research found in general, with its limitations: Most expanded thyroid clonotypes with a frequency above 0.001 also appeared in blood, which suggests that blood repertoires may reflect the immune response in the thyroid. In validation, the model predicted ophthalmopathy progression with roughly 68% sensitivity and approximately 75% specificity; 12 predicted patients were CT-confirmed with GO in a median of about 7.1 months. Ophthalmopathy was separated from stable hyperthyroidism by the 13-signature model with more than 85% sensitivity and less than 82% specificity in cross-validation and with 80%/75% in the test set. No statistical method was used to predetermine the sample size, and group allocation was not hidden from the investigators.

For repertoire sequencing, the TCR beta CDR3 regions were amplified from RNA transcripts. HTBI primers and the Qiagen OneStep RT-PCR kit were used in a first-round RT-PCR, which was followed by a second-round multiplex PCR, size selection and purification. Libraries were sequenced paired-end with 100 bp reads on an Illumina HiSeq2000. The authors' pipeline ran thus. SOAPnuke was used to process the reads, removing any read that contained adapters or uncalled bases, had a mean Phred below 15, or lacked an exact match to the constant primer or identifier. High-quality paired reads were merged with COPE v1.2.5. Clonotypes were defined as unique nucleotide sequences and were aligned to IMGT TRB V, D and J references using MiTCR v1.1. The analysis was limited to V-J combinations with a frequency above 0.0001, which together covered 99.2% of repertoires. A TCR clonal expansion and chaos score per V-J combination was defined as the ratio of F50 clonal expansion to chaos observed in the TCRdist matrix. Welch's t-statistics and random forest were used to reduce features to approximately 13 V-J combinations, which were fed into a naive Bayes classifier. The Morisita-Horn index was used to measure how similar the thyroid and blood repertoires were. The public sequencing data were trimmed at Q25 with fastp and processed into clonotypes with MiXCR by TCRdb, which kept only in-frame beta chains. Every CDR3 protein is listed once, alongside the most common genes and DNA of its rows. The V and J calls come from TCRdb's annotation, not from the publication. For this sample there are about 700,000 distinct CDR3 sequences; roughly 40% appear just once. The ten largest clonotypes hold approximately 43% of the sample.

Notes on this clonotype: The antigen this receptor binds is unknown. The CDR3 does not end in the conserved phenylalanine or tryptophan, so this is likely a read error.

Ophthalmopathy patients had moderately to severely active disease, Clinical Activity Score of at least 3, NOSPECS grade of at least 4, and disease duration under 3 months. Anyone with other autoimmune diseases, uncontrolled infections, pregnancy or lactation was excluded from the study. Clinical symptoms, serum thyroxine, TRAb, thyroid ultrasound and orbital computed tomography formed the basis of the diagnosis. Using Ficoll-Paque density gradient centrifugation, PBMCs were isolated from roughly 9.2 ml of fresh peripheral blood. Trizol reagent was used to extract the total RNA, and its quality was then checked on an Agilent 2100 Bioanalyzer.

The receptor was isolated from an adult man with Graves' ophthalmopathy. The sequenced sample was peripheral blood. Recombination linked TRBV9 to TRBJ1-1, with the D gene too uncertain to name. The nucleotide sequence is TGTGCCAGCAGCCCTGACCTTGGGCTGAGGACTGAAGCTTTCCTT. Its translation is CASSPDLGLRTEAFL.